The present T cell receptor (beta chain) was sequenced within a study of somatic mutations in cytotoxic T cells in rheumatoid arthritis. Overall study context: Before any treatment began, more than 25 ml EDTA peripheral blood was collected from patients right after diagnosis. Findings of the study overall: Nobody adjusted the slight TRBV07 underrepresentation in rheumatoid arthritis patients for multiple comparisons.

Repertoires were generated with immunoSEQ multiplex PCR, while TCRdb's copy carries only in-frame clones and drops some. There are more than 7,500 clones in the sample; 75% to 80% occur only once, and approximately 40% lies in the top ten. CDR1 and CDR2 (germline): MNHEY, SMNVEV (reference sequence). The CDR3 runs 12 residues. V shed 5 bases and J shed 10 bases, with 12 bases lying between them. By positive magnetic bead selection, CD4+ and CD8+ cells were isolated, and their purity was checked by flow cytometry. To note about this clone: Its specificity is unknown.

Sequenced material: CD8+ T cells sorted from blood. This TCR came from an adult with rheumatoid arthritis. The chain has TRBV27 and TRBJ2-4, with D perhaps TRBD1 or TRBD2 (5 bases each). Here the CDR3 reads CASSLGTGIQYF. The CDR3 DNA reads TGTGCCAGCAGTCTAGGGACGGGGATTCAGTACTTC.